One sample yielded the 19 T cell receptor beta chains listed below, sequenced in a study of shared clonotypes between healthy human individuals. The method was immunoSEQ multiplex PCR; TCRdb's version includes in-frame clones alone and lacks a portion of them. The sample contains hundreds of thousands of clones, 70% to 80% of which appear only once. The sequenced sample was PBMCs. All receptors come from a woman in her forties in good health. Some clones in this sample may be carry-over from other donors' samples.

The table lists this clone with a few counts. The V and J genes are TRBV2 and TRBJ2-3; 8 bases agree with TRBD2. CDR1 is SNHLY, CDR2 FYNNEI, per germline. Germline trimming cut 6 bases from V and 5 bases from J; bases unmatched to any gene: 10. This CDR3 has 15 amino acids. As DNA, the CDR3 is TGTGCCAGCAGGCTATTTAGCGGGACTGGAGATACGCAGTATTTT. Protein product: CASRLFSGTGDTQYF.

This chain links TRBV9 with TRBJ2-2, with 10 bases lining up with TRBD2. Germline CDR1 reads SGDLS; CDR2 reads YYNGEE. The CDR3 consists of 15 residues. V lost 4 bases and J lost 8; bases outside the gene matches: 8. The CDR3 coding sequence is TGTGCCAGCAGCCCAGCGGGAGGGCACTCTGGGGAGCTGTTTTTT. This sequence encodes CASSPAGGHSGELFF.

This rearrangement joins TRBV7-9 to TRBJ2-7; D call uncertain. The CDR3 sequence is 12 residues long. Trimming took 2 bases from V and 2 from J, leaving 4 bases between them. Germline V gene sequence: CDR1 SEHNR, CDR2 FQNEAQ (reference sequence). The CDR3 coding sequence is TGTGCCAGCAGCTTAACGACCTACGAGCAGTACTTC. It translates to CASSLTTYEQYF.

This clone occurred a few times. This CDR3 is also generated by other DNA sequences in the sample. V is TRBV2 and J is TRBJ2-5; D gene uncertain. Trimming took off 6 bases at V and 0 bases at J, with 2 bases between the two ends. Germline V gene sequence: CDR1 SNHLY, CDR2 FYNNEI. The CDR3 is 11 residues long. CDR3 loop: CASRYQETQYF. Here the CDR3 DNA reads TGTGCCAGCAGATACCAAGAGACCCAGTACTTC.

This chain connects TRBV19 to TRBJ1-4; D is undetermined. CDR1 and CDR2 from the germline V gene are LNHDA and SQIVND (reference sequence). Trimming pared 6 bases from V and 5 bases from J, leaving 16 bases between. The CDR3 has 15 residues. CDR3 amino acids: CASSPPGSINEKLFF. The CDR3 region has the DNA TGTGCCAGTAGCCCTCCGGGGAGTATAAATGAAAAACTGTTTTTT.

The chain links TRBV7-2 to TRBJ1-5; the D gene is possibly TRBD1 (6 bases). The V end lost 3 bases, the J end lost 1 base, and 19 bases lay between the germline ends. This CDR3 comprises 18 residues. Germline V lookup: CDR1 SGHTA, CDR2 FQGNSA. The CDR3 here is CASSLVGGGLTSNQPQHF. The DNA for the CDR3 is TGTGCCAGCAGCTTGGTAGGAGGGGGACTTACGAGCAATCAGCCCCAGCATTTT.

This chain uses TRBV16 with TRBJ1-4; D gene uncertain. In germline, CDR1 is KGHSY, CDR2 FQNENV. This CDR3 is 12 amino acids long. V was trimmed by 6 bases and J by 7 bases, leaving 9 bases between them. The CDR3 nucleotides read TGTGCCAGCAGTCGAGGGTTTGAAAAACTGTTTTTT. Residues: CASSRGFEKLFF.

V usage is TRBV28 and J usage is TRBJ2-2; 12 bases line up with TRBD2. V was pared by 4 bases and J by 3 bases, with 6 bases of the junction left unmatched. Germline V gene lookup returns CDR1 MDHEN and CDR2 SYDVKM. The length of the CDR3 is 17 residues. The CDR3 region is CASSSPSGRDHTGELFF. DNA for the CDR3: TGTGCCAGCAGTTCGCCTAGCGGGAGGGATCACACCGGGGAGCTGTTTTTT.

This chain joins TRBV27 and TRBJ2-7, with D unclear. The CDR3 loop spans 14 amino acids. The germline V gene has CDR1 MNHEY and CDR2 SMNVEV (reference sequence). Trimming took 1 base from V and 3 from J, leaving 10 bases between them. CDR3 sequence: CASSLYGLLYEQYF. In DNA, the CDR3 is TGTGCCAGCAGTTTATACGGCCTTCTCTACGAGCAGTACTTC.

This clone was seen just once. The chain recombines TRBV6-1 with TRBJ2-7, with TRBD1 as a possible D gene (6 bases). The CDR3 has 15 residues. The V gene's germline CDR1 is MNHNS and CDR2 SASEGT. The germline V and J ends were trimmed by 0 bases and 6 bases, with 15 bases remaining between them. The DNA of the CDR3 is TGTGCCAGCAGTGAAGCGTTAGGACAGTGGGGCGAGCAGTACTTC. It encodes CASSEALGQWGEQYF.

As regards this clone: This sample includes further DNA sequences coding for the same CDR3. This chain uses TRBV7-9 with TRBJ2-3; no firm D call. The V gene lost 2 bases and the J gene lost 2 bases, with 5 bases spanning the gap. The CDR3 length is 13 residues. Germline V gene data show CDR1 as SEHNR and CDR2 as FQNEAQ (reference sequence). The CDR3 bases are TGTGCCAGCAGCTTAAGTTCCACAGATACGCAGTATTTT. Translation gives CASSLSSTDTQYF.

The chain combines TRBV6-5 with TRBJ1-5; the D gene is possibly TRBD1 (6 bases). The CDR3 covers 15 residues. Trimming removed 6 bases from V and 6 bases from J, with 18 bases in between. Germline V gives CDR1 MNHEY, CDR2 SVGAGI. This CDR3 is CASRPRGGIGQPQHF. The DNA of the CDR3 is TGTGCCAGCAGGCCGCGAGGGGGGATTGGTCAGCCCCAGCATTTT.

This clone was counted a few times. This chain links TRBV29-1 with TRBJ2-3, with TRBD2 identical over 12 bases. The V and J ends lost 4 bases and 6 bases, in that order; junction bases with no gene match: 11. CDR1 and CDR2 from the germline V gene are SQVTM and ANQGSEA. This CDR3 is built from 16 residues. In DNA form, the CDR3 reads TGCAGCGTTGTGGGACTAGCGGGCTTTAGAGGGGATACGCAGTATTTT. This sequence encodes CSVVGLAGFRGDTQYF.

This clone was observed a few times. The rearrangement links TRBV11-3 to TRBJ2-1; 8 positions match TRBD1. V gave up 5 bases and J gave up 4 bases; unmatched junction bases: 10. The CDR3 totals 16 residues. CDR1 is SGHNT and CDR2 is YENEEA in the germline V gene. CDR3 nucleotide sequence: TGTGCCAGCAGCCCTTGGGCAGGGGGCAATTACAATGAGCAGTTCTTC. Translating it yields CASSPWAGGNYNEQFF.

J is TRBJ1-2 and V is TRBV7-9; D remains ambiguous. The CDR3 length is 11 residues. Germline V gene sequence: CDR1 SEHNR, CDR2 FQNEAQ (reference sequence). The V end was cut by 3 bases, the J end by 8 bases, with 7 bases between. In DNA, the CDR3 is TGTGCCAGCAGCTTCCGTTCCGGCTACACCTTC. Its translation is CASSFRSGYTF.

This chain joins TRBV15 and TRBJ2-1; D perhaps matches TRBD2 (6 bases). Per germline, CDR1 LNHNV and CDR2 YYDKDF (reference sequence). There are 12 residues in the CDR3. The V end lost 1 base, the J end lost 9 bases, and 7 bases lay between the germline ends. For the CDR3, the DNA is TGTGCCACCAGCAGAGCCGGGGGTGAGCAGTTCTTC. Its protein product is CATSRAGGEQFF.

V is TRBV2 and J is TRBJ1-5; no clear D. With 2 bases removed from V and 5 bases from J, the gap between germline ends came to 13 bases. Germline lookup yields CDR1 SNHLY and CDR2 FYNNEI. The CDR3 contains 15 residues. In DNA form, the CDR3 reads TGTGCCAGCAGTGAAAATGGGATGGTGTATCAGCCCCAGCATTTT. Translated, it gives CASSENGMVYQPQHF. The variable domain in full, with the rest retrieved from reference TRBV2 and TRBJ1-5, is EPEVTQTPSHQVTQMGQEVILRCVPISNHLYFYWYRQILGQKVEFLVSFYNNEISEKSEIFDDQFSVERPDGSNFTLKIRSTKLEDSAMYFCASSENGMVYQPQHFGDGTRLSIL.

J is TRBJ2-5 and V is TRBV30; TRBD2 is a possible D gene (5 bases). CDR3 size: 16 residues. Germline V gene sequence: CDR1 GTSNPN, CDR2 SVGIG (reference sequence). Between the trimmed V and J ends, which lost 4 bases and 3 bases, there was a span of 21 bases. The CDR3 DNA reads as TGTGCCTGGACCGGCCCGAGGACTGGCTCCAAAGAGACCCAGTACTTC. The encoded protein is CAWTGPRTGSKETQYF.

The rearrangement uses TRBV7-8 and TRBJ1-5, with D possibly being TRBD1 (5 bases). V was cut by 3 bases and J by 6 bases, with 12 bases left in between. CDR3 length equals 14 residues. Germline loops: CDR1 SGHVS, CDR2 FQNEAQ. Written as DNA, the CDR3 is TGTGCCAGCAGCTTTGGTGGGGGAAGTCAGCCCCAGCATTTT. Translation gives CASSFGGGSQPQHF.